Presented here are 19 T cell receptor beta chains from one specimen sequenced in a study of T cells in women clearing cervical HPV infection. Repertoires were generated with immunoSEQ multiplex PCR, while TCRdb's copy carries only in-frame clones and drops some. The sample data list 30,000 to 35,000 clones. Sample: blood buffy coat. The receptors originated from a woman aged 18 to 75 with a cervical HPV16 infection that either progressed to CIN3+ or cleared (not recorded which).

Worth noting for this clone: The CDR3 end falls 3 residues outside the read, so it is completed with the germline J gene. The chain couples TRBV7-7 to TRBJ2-7; 8 nucleotides line up with TRBD1. The CDR3 has 16 amino acids. With V trimmed by 8 bases and J by 3 bases, 15 bases remained unmatched. Looked up from germline, CDR1 is SSHAT and CDR2 is FNYEAQ (reference sequence). The CDR3 DNA, read in part, is TGTGCCAGCTCTTTCGGGTCGGACAGGGCCATCTACGAG. This gives the protein CASSFGSDRAIYE. The whole CDR3 sequence is CASSFGSDRAIYEQYF.

With regard to this clone: Sequencing ends 3 residues short of the CDR3 end; the germline J gene provides the rest. This rearrangement joins TRBV5-6 to TRBJ1-6, with D possibly matching TRBD1 (5 bases). Looked up from germline, CDR1 is SGHDT and CDR2 is YYEEEE. CDR3 length equals 14 residues. V was shortened by 2 bases and J by 6 bases, with 9 bases between the two germline ends. CDR3 bases read: TGTGCCAGCAGCTTAGGGGAGCTTAATTCACCC. This encodes CASSLGELNSP. The full CDR3 reads CASSLGELNSPLHF. The whole variable domain, filled in from reference TRBV5-6 and TRBJ1-6, reads DAGVTQSPTHLIKTRGQQVTLRCSPKSGHDTVSWYQQALGQGPQFIFQYYEEEERQRGNFPDRFSGHQFPNYSSELNVNALLLGDSALYLCASSLGELNSPLHFGNGTRLTVT.

Comments on this clone: Sequencing ends 3 residues short of the CDR3 end; the germline J gene provides the rest. The chain joins TRBV20-1 to TRBJ2-1; a possible D gene is TRBD1 (6 bases). The CDR3 loop spans 12 amino acids. Germline loops: CDR1 DFQATT, CDR2 SNEGSKA (reference sequence). Trimming took off 1 base at V and 9 bases at J, with 10 bases between the two ends. The covered CDR3 bases are TGCAGTGCTAGAGCCCCAGGGGCTGAG. Translation: CSARAPGAE. Given in full, the CDR3 is CSARAPGAEQFF.

With regard to this clone: The observed sequence ends 3 residues before the CDR3 terminus, with the missing tail filled in from the germline J gene. The V and J genes are TRBV30 and TRBJ1-1; D gene uncertain. Per germline, CDR1 GTSNPN and CDR2 SVGIG (reference sequence). The V gene lost 2 bases and the J gene lost 2 bases, with 9 bases spanning the gap. CDR3 length: 13 amino acids. CDR3 loop: CAWSKTVNTEAFF. The CDR3 bases that were read are TGTGCCTGGAGTAAAACGGTAAACACTGAA.

Regarding this clone: Coverage ceases 3 residues before the CDR3 finishes, and the germline J gene fills in the end. The chain joins TRBV7-9 to TRBJ2-5; TRBD1 matches at 9 bases. The germline CDR1 and CDR2 sequences are SEHNR and FQNEAQ (reference sequence). This CDR3 is 15 amino acids long. The junction had 9 bases not matched to a gene; V was cut back by 5 bases and J by 5 bases. CDR3: CASSRPTGGAETQYF. The sequenced part of the CDR3 DNA is TGTGCCAGCAGCCGACCTACAGGGGGCGCGGAGACC.

As for this clone: The observed sequence ends 3 residues before the CDR3 terminus, with the missing tail filled in from the germline J gene. This chain connects TRBV6-4 to TRBJ2-2; no clear D gene. Germline CDR1 and CDR2: MRHNA and SNTAGT. V lost 3 bases and J lost 3, with 8 bases in between. The CDR3 is made up of 14 amino acids. CDR3 in amino acids: CASSEGLDTGELFF. Incomplete CDR3 DNA: TGTGCCAGCAGTGAGGGCTTAGACACCGGGGAG.

The CDR3 sequence is CASSENPSGDTQYF. Partial CDR3 DNA: TGTGCCAGCAGCGAGAACCCCTCGGGGGATACG. The genes are TRBV7-7 and TRBJ2-3; TRBD2 might be the D (5 bases). From the germline J gene comes the end of the CDR3, since the read stops 3 residues before it. The V and J ends lost 5 bases and 6 bases respectively, with 15 bases between them. CDR1 and CDR2 (germline): SSHAT, FNYEAQ (reference sequence). This CDR3 comprises 14 residues.

Concerning this clone: Sequencing ends 3 residues short of the CDR3 end; the germline J gene provides the rest. This chain joins TRBV7-2 and TRBJ1-2, with 9 bases identical to TRBD1. Looked up from germline, CDR1 is SGHTA and CDR2 is FQGNSA. The CDR3 has 13 amino acids. V shed 3 bases, J shed 4 bases, and the junction held 0 bases outside the gene matches. The sequenced CDR3 bases are TGTGCCAGCAGCTTGGACAGGGGCTATGGC. Amino acids: CASSLDRGYG. The whole CDR3 protein is CASSLDRGYGYTF.

As regards this clone: Sequencing ends 3 residues short of the CDR3 end; the germline J gene provides the rest. V usage is TRBV7-9 and J usage is TRBJ1-2, with D uncertain. The V gene's germline CDR1 is SEHNR and CDR2 FQNEAQ (reference sequence). CDR3 length: 15 amino acids. Partial CDR3 DNA: TGTGCCAGCAGCCGAAGCGGGGTCTCCTACAATGAC. It translates to CASSRSGVSYND. The full-length CDR3 reads as CASSRSGVSYNDYTF.

Notes on this clone: The read terminates 3 residues before the CDR3 end, so the remaining end is supplied by the germline J gene. The chain links TRBV18 to TRBJ1-4; D gene unclear. Germline V gene lookup returns CDR1 KGHSH and CDR2 LQKENI. V lost 2 bases and J 4 bases, leaving 11 bases between the germline ends. The CDR3 covers 15 residues. CDR3 DNA (partial): TGTGCCAGCTCACCAATTCGGGTTGTTAATGAAAAA. As protein: CASSPIRVVNEK. The complete CDR3 reads CASSPIRVVNEKLFF. Variable domain in full (rest from reference TRBV18 and TRBJ1-4): NAGVMQNPRHLVRRRGQEARLRCSPMKGHSHVYWYRQLPEEGLKFMVYLQKENIIDESGMPKERFSAEFPKEGPSILRIQQVVRGDSAAYFCASSPIRVVNEKLFFGSGTQLSVL.

Notes on this clone: The read terminates 3 residues ahead of where the CDR3 ends, so the germline J gene completes it. J is TRBJ2-3 and V is TRBV29-1; 8 bases match TRBD1. The CDR3 is 15 residues long. Germline V gene data show CDR1 as SQVTM and CDR2 as ANQGSEA. CDR3 bases read: TGCAGCGTAAGCGCGCGGACAGGGAGCAATCAGCCG. Its protein product is CSVSARTGSNQP. The whole CDR3 protein reads CSVSARTGSNQPQYF.

Turning to this clone: The read stops 3 residues short of the end of the CDR3; the missing end is completed from the germline J gene. V usage is TRBV11-2 and J usage is TRBJ2-7, with no clear D. V was shortened by 5 bases and J by 2 bases, with 16 bases between the two germline ends. The V gene's germline CDR1 is SGHAT and CDR2 FQNNGV. The CDR3 runs 15 residues. The sequenced CDR3 bases are TGTGCCAGCAGCACACCCCTACGGGTACCCTACGAG. It translates to CASSTPLRVPYE. The full CDR3 protein reads CASSTPLRVPYEQYF.

A note on this clone: Sequencing ends 3 residues short of the CDR3 end; the germline J gene provides the rest. The chain links TRBV5-5 to TRBJ1-2, with TRBD1 matching over 9 bases. With V trimmed by 5 bases and J by 7 bases, 9 bases remained unmatched. Germline-derived CDR1 and CDR2 are SGHKS and YYEKEE (reference sequence). The CDR3 sequence is 14 residues long. The chain's CDR3 is CASRNTGTGIGYTF. The CDR3 bases that were read are TGTGCCAGCAGAAATACCGGGACAGGGATTGGC.

Details on this clone: The observed sequence ends 3 residues before the CDR3 terminus, with the missing tail filled in from the germline J gene. This chain links TRBV6-1 with TRBJ1-2, with D unclear. Germline CDR1 MNHNS, CDR2 SASEGT. The CDR3 is made up of 14 amino acids. V was shortened by 2 bases and J by 4 bases, with 11 bases between the two germline ends. CDR3 in amino acids: CASSEFTAGYGYTF. CDR3 bases read: TGTGCCAGCAGTGAATTTACTGCAGGCTATGGC.

Turning to this clone: The read terminates 3 residues ahead of where the CDR3 ends, so the germline J gene completes it. The rearrangement uses TRBV28 and TRBJ2-7; D unclear. The ends were cut back, 6 bases at V and 4 bases at J, with 16 bases in the middle. Germline V gene lookup returns CDR1 MDHEN and CDR2 SYDVKM. The CDR3 runs 14 residues. This CDR3 reads CASSPSALRYEQYF. Partial CDR3 DNA: TGTGCCAGCAGCCCTTCAGCACTACGTTACGAG.

On this clone itself: The observed sequence ends 3 residues before the CDR3 terminus, with the missing tail filled in from the germline J gene. The chain couples TRBV29-1 to TRBJ1-2; TRBD1 matches 10 bases. The CDR3 contains 13 residues. Germline CDR1 SQVTM, CDR2 ANQGSEA. CDR3 DNA, as far as it was read: TGCAGCGTTGTTATGACAGGGGGCAAGGGC. It yields the protein CSVVMTGGKG. The full CDR3 protein reads CSVVMTGGKGYTF.

By frequency, this clone registers medium-sized. The read ends 3 residues shy of where the CDR3 ends; the end is completed using the germline J gene. This rearrangement joins TRBV5-4 to TRBJ2-4, with 7 nucleotides matching TRBD1. The CDR3 extends over 15 amino acids. The germline V gene encodes CDR1 SGHNT and CDR2 YYREEE (reference sequence). The V gene end was trimmed by 2 bases and the J gene end by 2 bases; junction bases not matched to a gene: 4. CDR3 in amino acids: CASSFLTGTKNIQYF. The part of the CDR3 DNA that was read is TGTGCCAGCAGCTTTCTGACAGGGACCAAAAACATT.

As concerns this clone: The read stops 3 residues short of the end of the CDR3; the missing end is completed from the germline J gene. The V call is TRBV5-4, the J call TRBJ2-3, with 13 positions matching TRBD2. CDR3 length: 15 amino acids. Trimming cost V 3 bases and J 7 bases; bases outside gene matches: 5. Per germline, CDR1 SGHNT and CDR2 YYREEE (reference sequence). This CDR3 is CASSSGTSGKNTQYF. The sequenced part of the CDR3 DNA is TGTGCCAGCAGCTCAGGGACTAGCGGGAAGAATACG. The whole variable domain, filled in from reference TRBV5-4 and TRBJ2-3, reads ETGVTQSPTHLIKTRGQQVTLRCSSQSGHNTVSWYQQALGQGPQFIFQYYREEENGRGNFPPRFSGLQFPNYSSELNVNALELDDSALYLCASSSGTSGKNTQYFGPGTRLTVL.

Regarding this clone: With the read ending 3 residues before the CDR3 end, the germline J gene is used to fill in that end. The V gene is TRBV7-2, the J gene TRBJ1-6; D uncertain. Trimming cost V 5 bases and J 7 bases, with 15 bases left between them. There are 15 residues in the CDR3. The germline V gene encodes CDR1 SGHTA and CDR2 FQGNSA. Incomplete CDR3 DNA: TGTGCCAGCAGCCCCCGGTCGATACAGAATTCACCC. Translated, it gives CASSPRSIQNSP. The full-length CDR3 reads as CASSPRSIQNSPLHF.